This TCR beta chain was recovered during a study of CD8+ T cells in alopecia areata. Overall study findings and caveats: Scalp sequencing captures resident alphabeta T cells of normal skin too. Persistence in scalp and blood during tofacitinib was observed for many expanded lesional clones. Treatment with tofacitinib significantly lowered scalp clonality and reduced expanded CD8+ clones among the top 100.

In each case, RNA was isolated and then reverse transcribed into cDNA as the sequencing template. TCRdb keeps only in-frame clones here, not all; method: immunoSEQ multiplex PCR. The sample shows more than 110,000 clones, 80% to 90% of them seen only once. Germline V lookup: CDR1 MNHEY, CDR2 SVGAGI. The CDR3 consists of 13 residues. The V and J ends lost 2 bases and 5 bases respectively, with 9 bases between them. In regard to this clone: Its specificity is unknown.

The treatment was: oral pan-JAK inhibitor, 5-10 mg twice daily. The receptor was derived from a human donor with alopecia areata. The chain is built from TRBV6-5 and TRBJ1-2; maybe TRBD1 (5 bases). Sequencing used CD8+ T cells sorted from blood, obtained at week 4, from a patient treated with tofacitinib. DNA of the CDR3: TGTGCCAGCAGTTACGGGGGTTTATATGGCTACACCTTC. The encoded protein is CASSYGGLYGYTF.